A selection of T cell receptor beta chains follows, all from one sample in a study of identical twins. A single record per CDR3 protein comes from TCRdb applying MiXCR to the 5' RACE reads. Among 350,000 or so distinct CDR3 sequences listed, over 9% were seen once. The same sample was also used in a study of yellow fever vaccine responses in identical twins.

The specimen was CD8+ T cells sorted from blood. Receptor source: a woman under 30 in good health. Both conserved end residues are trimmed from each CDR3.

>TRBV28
ASSSPRVAGVETQY
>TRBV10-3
AINGPTTYNEQF
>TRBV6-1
ASRKVHPGSETQY
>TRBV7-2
ASSSGVGRAETQY
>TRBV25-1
ASSADRVLETQY
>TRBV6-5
ASSNLGQGQNQETQY
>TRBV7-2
ASSLEGFGAEQY
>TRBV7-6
ASSLRAWTSGGAEETQY
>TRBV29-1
SVVLPNQGTQY
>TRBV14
ASSQDRLAGQYNEQF
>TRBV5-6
ASSLGRLTYQETQY
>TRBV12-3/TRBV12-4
ASSTALEREDTDTQY
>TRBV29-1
SVGLALGNNEQF
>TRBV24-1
ATAGDAAYNEQF
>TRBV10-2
ASSESQHPRYNEQF
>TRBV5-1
ASSLNPKIQETQY
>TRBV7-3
ASSLSAGVSYNEQF
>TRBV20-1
SARDGLRAGELF
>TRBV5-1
ASQGTGSFYGYT
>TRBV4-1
ASSQGEVSGGKETQY
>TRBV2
ARRKATNEKLF
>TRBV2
ASSGSDRVYEQY